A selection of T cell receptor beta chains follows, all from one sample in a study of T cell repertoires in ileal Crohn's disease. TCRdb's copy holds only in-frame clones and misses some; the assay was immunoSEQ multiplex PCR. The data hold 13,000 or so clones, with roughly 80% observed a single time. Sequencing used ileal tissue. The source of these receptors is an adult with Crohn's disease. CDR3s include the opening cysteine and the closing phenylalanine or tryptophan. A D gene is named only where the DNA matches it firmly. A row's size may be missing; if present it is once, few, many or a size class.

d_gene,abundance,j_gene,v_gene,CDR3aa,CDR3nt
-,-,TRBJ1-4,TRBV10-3,CATTSGDSNEKLFF,TGTGCCACCACCTCCGGGGACTCTAATGAAAAACTGTTTTTT
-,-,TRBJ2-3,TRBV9,CASNRHGGTDTQYF,TGTGCCAGCAACCGTCACGGGGGCACAGATACGCAGTATTTT
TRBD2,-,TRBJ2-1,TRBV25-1,CASMNVGTSGNEQFF,TGTGCCAGCATGAACGTCGGGACTAGCGGCAATGAGCAGTTCTTC
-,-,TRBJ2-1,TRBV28,CASSLGRLYEQFF,TGTGCCAGCAGTTTAGGCAGGCTCTATGAGCAGTTCTTC
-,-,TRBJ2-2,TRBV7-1,CASSEKQLGDVDTGELFF,TGTGCCAGCAGTGAGAAGCAGTTAGGAGACGTCGACACCGGGGAGCTGTTTTTT
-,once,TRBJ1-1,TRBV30,CAWSAGTYGTEAFF,TGTGCCTGGAGTGCAGGGACTTATGGCACTGAAGCTTTCTTT
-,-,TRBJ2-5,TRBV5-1,CASSRSSAQETQYF,TGCGCCAGCAGCCGTTCTAGCGCCCAAGAGACCCAGTACTTC
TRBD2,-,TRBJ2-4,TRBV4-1,CASSQGGGGGVAKNIQYF,TGCGCCAGCAGCCAAGGAGGGGGCGGGGGGGTAGCCAAAAACATTCAGTACTTC
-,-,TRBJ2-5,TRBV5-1,CASSWAPNGGRETQYF,TGCGCCAGCAGCTGGGCCCCGAACGGGGGGCGGGAGACCCAGTACTTC
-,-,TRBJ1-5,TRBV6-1,CASILQGRPNQPQHF,TGTGCCAGCATACTACAGGGTCGACCCAATCAGCCCCAGCATTTT
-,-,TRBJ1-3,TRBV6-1,CASSQTPSSGNTIYF,TGTGCCAGCAGTCAGACCCCTAGCTCTGGAAACACCATATATTTT
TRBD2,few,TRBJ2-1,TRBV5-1,CASTGTSGYNEQFF,TGCGCCAGTACCGGGACTAGCGGTTACAATGAGCAGTTCTTC
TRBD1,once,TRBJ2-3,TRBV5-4,CASSPGTGGTDTQYF,TGTGCCAGCAGCCCCGGGACAGGGGGAACAGATACGCAGTATTTT
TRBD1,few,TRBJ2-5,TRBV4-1,CASSPPGGTGGETQYF,TGCGCCAGCAGCCCACCTGGGGGGACAGGGGGAGAGACCCAGTACTTC
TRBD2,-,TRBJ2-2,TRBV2,CASTTTSGATGELFF,TGTGCCAGCACTACGACTAGCGGGGCCACCGGGGAGCTGTTTTTT
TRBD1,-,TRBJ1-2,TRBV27,CASSLSMMRGQGAEGGYTF,TGTGCCAGCAGTTTATCGATGATGAGGGGACAGGGGGCCGAGGGTGGCTACACCTTC
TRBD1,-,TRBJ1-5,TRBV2,CASSESRGQGGNQHF,TGTGCCAGCAGTGAGTCTCGGGGACAGGGGGGGAACCAGCATTTT
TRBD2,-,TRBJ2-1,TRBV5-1,CASSDRTSGIADEQFF,TGCGCCAGCAGCGACAGGACTAGCGGGATAGCGGATGAGCAGTTCTTC
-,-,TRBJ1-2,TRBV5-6,CASSLGPLSSYGYTF,TGTGCCAGCAGCTTGGGGCCATTATCCAGCTATGGCTACACCTTC
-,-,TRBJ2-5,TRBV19,CASSIGGGETQYF,TGTGCCAGTAGTATCGGTGGGGGGGAGACCCAGTACTTC
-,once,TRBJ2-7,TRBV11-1,CASSPTRQRSYEQYF,TGTGCCAGCAGCCCAACGCGGCAGAGATCCTACGAGCAGTACTTC
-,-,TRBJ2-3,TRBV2,CASSAGTQSTDTQYF,TGTGCCAGCAGTGCCGGGACTCAAAGCACAGATACGCAGTATTTT
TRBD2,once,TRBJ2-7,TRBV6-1,CASSPGLVFYF,TGTGCCAGCAGCCCCGGACTAGTCTTCTATTTC
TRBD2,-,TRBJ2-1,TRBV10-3,CAISEQRTSGRAANEQFF,TGTGCCATCAGTGAGCAGAGGACTAGCGGGAGGGCCGCCAATGAGCAGTTCTTC
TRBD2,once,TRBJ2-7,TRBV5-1,CASSLDSTSGNLRGLYEQYF,TGCGCCAGCAGCTTGGATTCGACTAGCGGGAACCTAAGGGGTCTCTACGAGCAGTACTTC
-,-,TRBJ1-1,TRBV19,CASSIPGRISEAFF,TGTGCCAGTAGTATTCCGGGGAGGATAAGTGAAGCTTTCTTT
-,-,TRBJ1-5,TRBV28,CASFRDFNQPQHF,TGTGCCAGCTTCAGGGATTTCAATCAGCCCCAGCATTTT
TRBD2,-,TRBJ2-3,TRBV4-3,CASSPAGVGTDTQYF,TGCGCCAGCAGCCCAGCGGGGGTAGGCACAGATACGCAGTATTTT
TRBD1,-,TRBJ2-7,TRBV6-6,CASSYGGQTGGEQYF,TGTGCCAGCAGTTACGGGGGGCAGACAGGGGGGGAGCAGTACTTC
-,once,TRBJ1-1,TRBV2,CASSEPGREAFF,TGTGCCAGCAGTGAACCCGGGAGGGAAGCTTTCTTT
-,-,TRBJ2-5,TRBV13,CASSLRGGARETQYF,TGTGCCAGCAGCTTACGTGGGGGGGCCAGGGAGACCCAGTACTTC
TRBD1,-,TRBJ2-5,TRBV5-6,CASSLGTGYAETQYF,TGTGCCAGCAGCTTGGGGACAGGATACGCTGAGACCCAGTACTTC
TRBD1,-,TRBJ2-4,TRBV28,CASSPGTGALLAGF,TGTGCCAGCAGTCCCGGGACAGGGGCCCTCTTAGCGGGCTTC
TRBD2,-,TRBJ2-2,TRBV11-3,CASSPRAGGSGELFF,TGTGCCAGCAGCCCCAGAGCGGGGGGGTCCGGGGAGCTGTTTTTT
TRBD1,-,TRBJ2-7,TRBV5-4,CASSLQGESYEQYF,TGTGCCAGCAGCTTACAGGGGGAATCCTACGAGCAGTACTTC
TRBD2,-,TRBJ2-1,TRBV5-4,CASSSSGRAVNEQFF,TGTGCCAGCAGCTCTAGCGGGAGGGCCGTGAATGAGCAGTTCTTC
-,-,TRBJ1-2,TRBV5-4,CASSLVLQGSYGYTF,TGTGCCAGCAGCTTGGTCTTGCAGGGCTCCTATGGCTACACCTTC
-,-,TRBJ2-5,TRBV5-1,CASSLGFQGGETQYF,TGCGCCAGCAGCTTGGGATTTCAGGGGGGAGAGACCCAGTACTTC
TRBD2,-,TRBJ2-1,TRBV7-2,CASSLGLAGDWEQFF,TGTGCCAGCAGCTTAGGGCTAGCGGGAGACTGGGAGCAGTTCTTC
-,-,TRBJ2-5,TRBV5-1,CASSFGIGGQETQYF,TGCGCCAGCAGCTTTGGGATAGGGGGTCAAGAGACCCAGTACTTC
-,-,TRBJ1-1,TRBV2,CASSVDFQVRGFF,TGTGCCAGCAGTGTCGATTTTCAGGTCCGTGGCTTCTTT
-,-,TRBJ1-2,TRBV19,CASSTAALNYGYTF,TGTGCCAGTAGTACGGCGGCCCTTAACTATGGCTACACCTTC
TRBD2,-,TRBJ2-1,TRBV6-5,CASSYLPAGANNEQFF,TGTGCCAGCAGTTACTTGCCAGCGGGGGCCAACAATGAGCAGTTCTTC
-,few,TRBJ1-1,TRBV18,CASSPRGDTEAFF,TGTGCCAGCTCACCACGGGGGGACACTGAAGCTTTCTTT
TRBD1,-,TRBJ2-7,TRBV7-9,CASSPRSRDRAYEQYF,TGTGCCAGCAGCCCACGTTCTCGGGACAGAGCCTACGAGCAGTACTTC
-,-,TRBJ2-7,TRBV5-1,CASSGNPTGEQYF,TGCGCCAGCTCGGGGAACCCAACGGGCGAGCAGTACTTC
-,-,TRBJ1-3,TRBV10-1,CASKKHKGSSGNTIYF,TGCGCCAGCAAAAAGCACAAGGGGTCGTCTGGAAACACCATATATTTT
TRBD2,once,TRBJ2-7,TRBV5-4,CASSPSGSSYEQYF,TGTGCCAGCAGCCCTAGCGGGAGCTCCTACGAGCAGTACTTC
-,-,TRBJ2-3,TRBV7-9,CASSPPLDTQYF,TGTGCCAGCAGCCCTCCTTTGGATACGCAGTATTTT
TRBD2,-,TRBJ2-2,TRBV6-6,CASKEGRDTGELFF,TGTGCCAGCAAGGAGGGGAGGGACACCGGGGAGCTGTTTTTT
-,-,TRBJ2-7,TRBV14,CASSQDPAGKGEQYF,TGTGCCAGCAGCCAAGATCCCGCAGGGAAGGGGGAGCAGTACTTC
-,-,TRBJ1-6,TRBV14,CASSQDPQGLSPLHF,TGTGCCAGCAGCCAAGATCCCCAGGGCCTATCACCCCTCCACTTT
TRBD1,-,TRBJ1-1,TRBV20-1,CSARRQGEAFF,TGCAGTGCTAGAAGACAGGGAGAAGCTTTCTTT
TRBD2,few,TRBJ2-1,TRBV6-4,CASSDPGGSYNEQFF,TGTGCCAGCAGTGACCCTGGCGGGAGCTACAATGAGCAGTTCTTC
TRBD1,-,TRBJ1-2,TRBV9,CASSVAAGGQYGYTF,TGTGCCAGCAGCGTAGCGGCAGGGGGACAGTATGGCTACACCTTC